This T cell receptor (beta chain) was identified in a study of shared clonotypes between healthy human individuals. Turning to this clone: Its antigen is unidentified.

Sequenced by immunoSEQ multiplex PCR; TCRdb stores in-frame clones only, minus some. Altogether around 1,100,000 clones are present, roughly 77% being singletons, with the ten largest covering approximately 0.9%. The CDR3 loop spans 15 amino acids. With 4 bases clipped from V and 1 base from J, the junction kept 4 bases outside the gene matches. Germline V lookup: CDR1 LNHDA, CDR2 SQIVND (reference sequence). General observations from the study: Naive CD4 clonotypes overlapped across several donors at about 5.2%. The low donor count limited represented genetic and exposure-history diversity. The study's rarefaction showed incomplete sorted-subset sequencing despite large depth.

The clonotype originates from a man aged 18 to 30 in good health. Some clones in this sample may be carry-over from other donors' samples. Source material: memory CD4+ T cells from PBMCs. Subset meaning: CD45RA-negative fraction. The V and J genes are TRBV19 and TRBJ1-5; 7 nucleotides match TRBD1. The CDR3: CASSTEQGSNQPQHF. The CDR3 DNA is TGTGCCAGTAGTACCGAACAGGGGAGCAATCAGCCCCAGCATTTT.